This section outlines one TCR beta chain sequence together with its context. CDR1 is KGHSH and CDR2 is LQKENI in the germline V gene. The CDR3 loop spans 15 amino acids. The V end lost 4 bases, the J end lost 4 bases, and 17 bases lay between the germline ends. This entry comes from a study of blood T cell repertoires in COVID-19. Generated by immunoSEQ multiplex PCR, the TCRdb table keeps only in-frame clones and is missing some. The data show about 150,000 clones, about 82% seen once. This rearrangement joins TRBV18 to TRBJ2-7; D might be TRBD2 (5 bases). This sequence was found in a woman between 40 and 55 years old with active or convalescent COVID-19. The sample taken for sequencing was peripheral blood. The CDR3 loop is CASSRGPGETYEQYF. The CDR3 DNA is TGTGCCAGCTCACGCGGACCTGGGGAGACTTACGAGCAGTACTTC.